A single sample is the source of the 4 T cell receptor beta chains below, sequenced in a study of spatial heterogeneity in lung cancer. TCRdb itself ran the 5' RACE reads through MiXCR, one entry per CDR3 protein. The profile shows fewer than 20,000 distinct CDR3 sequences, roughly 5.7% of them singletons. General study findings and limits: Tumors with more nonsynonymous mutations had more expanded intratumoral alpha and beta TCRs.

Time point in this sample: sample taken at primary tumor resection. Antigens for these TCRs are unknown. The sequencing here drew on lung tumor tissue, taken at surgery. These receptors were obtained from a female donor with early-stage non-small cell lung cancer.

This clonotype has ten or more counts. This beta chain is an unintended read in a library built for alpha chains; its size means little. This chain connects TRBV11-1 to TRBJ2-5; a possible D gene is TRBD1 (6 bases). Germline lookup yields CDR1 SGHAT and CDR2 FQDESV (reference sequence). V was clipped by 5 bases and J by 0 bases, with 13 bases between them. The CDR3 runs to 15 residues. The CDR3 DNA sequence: TGTGCCAGCAGCCACCGGGACATGTACCAAGAGACCCAGTACTTC. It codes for CASSHRDMYQETQYF.

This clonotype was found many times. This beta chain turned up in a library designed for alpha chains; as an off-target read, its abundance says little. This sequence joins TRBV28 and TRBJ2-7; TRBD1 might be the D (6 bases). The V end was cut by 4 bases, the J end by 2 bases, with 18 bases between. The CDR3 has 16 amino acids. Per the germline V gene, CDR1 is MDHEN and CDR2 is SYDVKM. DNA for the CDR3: TGTGCCAGCAGTTCCCCTTCGACAGGACTTACCTACGAGCAGTACTTC. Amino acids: CASSSPSTGLTYEQYF.

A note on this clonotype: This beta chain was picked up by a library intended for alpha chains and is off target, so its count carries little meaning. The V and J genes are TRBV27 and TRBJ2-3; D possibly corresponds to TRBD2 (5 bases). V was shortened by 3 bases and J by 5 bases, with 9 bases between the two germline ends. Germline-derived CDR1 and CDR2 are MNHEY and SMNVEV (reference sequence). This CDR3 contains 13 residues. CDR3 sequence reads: CASSFWAGDTQYF. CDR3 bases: TGTGCCAGCAGTTTTTGGGCGGGAGATACGCAGTATTTT.

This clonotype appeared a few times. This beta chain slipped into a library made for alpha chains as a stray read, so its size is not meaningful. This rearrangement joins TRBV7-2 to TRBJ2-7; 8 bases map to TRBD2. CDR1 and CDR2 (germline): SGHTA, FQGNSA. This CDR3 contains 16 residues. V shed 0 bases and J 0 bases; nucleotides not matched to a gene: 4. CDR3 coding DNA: TGTGCCAGCAGCTTAGCGACTAGCGCAAGCTCCTACGAGCAGTACTTC. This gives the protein CASSLATSASSYEQYF.